This T cell receptor (beta chain) was recorded in a study of T-cell reconstitution after alpha-beta-depleted transplantation in children. Study-level points and caveats: After transplant, at about two months, alpha-beta T cells were reportedly derived from several hundred expanded graft clones. Once a year had passed after transplant, T-cell counts and diversity came mostly from newly produced T cells. Surviving recipient T cells and intrathymic progenitors accounted for some patients' high TCRbeta diversity at day 60.

As concerns this clonotype: Its antigen is undetermined. An end of the junction differs from the germline gene, which may be a read error.

Unique molecular identifiers were incorporated during preparation of the TCRbeta library. TCRdb itself ran the PCR reads through MiXCR, one entry per CDR3 protein. This table holds about 980,000 distinct CDR3 sequences, around 30% found once. This CDR3 has 15 amino acids. The germline gives CDR1 SGHRS, CDR2 YFSETQ. This TCR was sampled from a boy under two years old who had a stem cell transplant for SCID, so the T cells may come from the graft donor. The chain is built from TRBV5-1 and TRBJ1-4, with 7 bases matching TRBD1. The specimen comprised PBMCs, mostly from graft donor cells, sampled 360 days after TCRalphabeta/CD19-depleted stem cell transplant. The chain's CDR3 is CASTLGDSVSGKLFF. Written as DNA, the CDR3 is TGCGCCAGCACCTTGGGGGACAGTGTTAGTGGAAAACTGTTTTTT.